This T cell receptor (beta chain) appears in the sequencing data of a study of blood T cell repertoires in COVID-19. Study at large: Acute and convalescent COVID-19 samples came from the United States, Italy and Spain. PBMCs, B-cell-depleted T cells, or T cells provided the cDNA or gDNA that made up the material.

Authors' data handling: The assay estimated nucleated cells by amplifying reference gene primers. Generated by immunoSEQ multiplex PCR, the TCRdb table keeps only in-frame clones and is missing some. That table furnishes V, J and clone size, whereas the DNA furnished D and trimming. The sample has 250,000 to 350,000 clones; roughly 87% are singletons. The ends were cut back, 2 bases at V and 5 bases at J, with 8 bases in the middle. This CDR3 has 13 amino acids. Germline V lookup: CDR1 ENHRY, CDR2 SYGVKD. The sequenced sample was peripheral blood. V is TRBV10-3 and J is TRBJ2-3; no clear D gene. The clonotype was recovered from a young man with active or convalescent COVID-19. The CDR3 DNA follows: TGTGCCATCAGTGAGAATATCGGAGATACGCAGTATTTT. Its translation: CAISENIGDTQYF.